Following are 3 T cell receptor beta chains from one sample sequenced in a study of blood T cell repertoires in COVID-19. Data came from immunoSEQ multiplex PCR; TCRdb stores just in-frame clones and leaves some out. Of around 170,000 clones in the sample, about 83% were seen once. The sequencing input was peripheral blood. These receptors originate from an elderly woman with acute or convalescent COVID-19.

This rearrangement joins TRBV9 to TRBJ2-1, with 11 bases identical to TRBD2. V shed 3 bases, J shed 7 bases, and the junction held 15 bases outside the gene matches. The germline V gene has CDR1 SGDLS and CDR2 YYNGEE. The CDR3 loop spans 18 amino acids. The CDR3 here is CASSERLAGGSRGNEQFF. DNA of the CDR3: TGTGCCAGCAGCGAACGCTTAGCGGGAGGGTCGCGCGGGAATGAGCAGTTCTTC.

J is TRBJ1-2 and V is TRBV28; 12 bases fit TRBD1. Germline loops: CDR1 MDHEN, CDR2 SYDVKM. This CDR3 has 15 amino acids. J gave up 5 bases and V 7 bases, and 8 bases lay outside the gene matches. For the CDR3, the DNA is TGTGCCAGCAAGGCCGGGACAGGGGGCTCTTATGGCTACACCTTC. Amino acids: CASKAGTGGSYGYTF.

The rearrangement links TRBV7-2 to TRBJ2-2; 11 bases map to TRBD1. The J segment lost 2 bases and the V segment lost 5 bases, leaving 1 base of the junction unmatched. Germline assignment: CDR1 SGHTA and CDR2 FQGNSA. The CDR3 contains 15 residues. The CDR3 spells CASSRTGGNTGELFF. In DNA form, the CDR3 reads TGTGCCAGCAGCCGGACAGGGGGCAACACCGGGGAGCTGTTTTTT.